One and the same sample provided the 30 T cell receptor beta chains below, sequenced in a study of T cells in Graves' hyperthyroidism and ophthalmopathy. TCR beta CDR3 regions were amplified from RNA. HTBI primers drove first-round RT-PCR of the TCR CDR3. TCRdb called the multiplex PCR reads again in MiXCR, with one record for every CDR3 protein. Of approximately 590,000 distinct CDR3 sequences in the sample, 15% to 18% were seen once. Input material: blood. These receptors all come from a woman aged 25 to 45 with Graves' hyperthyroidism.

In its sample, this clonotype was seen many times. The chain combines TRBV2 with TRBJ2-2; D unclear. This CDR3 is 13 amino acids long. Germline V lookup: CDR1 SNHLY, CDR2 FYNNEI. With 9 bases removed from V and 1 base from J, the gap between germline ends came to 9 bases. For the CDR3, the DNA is TGTGCCAGACAGCAGGAGAACACCGGGGAGCTGTTTTTT. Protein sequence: CARQQENTGELFF.

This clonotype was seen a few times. The CDR3 DNA sequence: TGTGCCAGCTGTGGGGGGGTTGATCAGCCCCAGCATTTT. Translated, it gives CASCGGVDQPQHF. The V call is TRBV12-3 or TRBV12-4, the J call TRBJ1-5; possibly TRBD1 for D (5 bases). The CDR3 is made up of 13 amino acids. V was clipped by 8 bases and J by 5 bases, with 13 bases between them.

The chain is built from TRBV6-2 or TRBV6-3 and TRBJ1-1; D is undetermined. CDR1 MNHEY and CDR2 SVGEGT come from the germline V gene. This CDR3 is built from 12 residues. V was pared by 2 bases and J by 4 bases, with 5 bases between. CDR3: CASSYLRTEAFF. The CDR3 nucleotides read TGTGCCAGCAGTTACCTCCGCACTGAAGCTTTCTTT.

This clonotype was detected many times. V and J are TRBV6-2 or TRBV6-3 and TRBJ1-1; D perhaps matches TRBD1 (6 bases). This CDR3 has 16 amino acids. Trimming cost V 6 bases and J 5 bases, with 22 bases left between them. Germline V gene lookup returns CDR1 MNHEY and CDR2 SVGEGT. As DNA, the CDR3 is TGTGCCAGCAGCATTTTTCACAGGGAGAAAGAAACTGAAGCTTTCTTT. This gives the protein CASSIFHREKETEAFF.

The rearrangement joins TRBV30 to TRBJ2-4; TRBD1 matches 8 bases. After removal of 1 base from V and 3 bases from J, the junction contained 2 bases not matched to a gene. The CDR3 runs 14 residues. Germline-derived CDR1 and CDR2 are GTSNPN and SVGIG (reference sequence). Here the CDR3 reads CAWSEQGGKNIQYF. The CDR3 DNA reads TGTGCCTGGAGTGAACAGGGGGGCAAAAACATTCAGTACTTC.

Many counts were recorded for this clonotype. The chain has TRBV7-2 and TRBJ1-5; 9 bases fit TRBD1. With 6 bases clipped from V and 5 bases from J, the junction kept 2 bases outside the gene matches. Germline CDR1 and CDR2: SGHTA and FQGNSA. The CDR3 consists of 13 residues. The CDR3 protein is CASSTGGDQPQHF. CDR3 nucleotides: TGTGCCAGCAGTACAGGGGGCGATCAGCCCCAGCATTTT.

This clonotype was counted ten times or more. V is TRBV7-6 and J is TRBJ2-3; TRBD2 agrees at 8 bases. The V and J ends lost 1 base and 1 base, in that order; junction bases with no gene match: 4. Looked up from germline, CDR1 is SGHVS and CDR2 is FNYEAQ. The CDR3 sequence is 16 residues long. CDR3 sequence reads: CASSLGPAGGTDTQYF. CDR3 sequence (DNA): TGTGCCAGCAGCTTAGGGCCAGCGGGAGGCACAGATACGCAGTATTTT.

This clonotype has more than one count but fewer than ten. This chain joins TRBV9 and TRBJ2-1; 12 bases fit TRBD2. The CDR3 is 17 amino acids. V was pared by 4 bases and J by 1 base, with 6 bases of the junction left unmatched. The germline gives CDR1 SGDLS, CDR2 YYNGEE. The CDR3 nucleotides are TGTGCCAGCAGCATCGGACTAGCGGGACGGTCCTACAATGAGCAGTTCTTC. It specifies CASSIGLAGRSYNEQFF.

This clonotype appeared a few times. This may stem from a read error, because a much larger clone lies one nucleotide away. The CDR3 spells CASRGPGTGRYQPRHF. Written as DNA, the CDR3 is TGTGCCAGCAGGGGTCCGGGCACCGGAAGGTATCAGCCCCGGCATTTT. J is TRBJ1-5 and V is TRBV12-3 or TRBV12-4; unclear D gene. CDR3 size: 16 residues.

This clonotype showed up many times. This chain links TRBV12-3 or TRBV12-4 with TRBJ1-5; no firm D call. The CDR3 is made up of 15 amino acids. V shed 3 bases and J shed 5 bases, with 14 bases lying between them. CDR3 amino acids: CASSLSGEGYQPQHF. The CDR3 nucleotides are TGTGCCAGCAGTTTGTCCGGGGAGGGTTATCAGCCCCAGCATTTT.

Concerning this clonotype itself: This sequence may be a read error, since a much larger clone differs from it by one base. CDR3 residues: CASRVRGTDNQPQHF. The CDR3 DNA reads as TGTGCCAGCAGGGTAAGGGGTACAGACAATCAGCCCCAGCATTTT. This chain connects TRBV6-2 or TRBV6-3 to TRBJ1-5; TRBD1 might be the D (5 bases). The V end was cut by 6 bases, the J end by 3 bases, with 15 bases between. The CDR3 is made up of 15 amino acids. CDR1 is MNHEY and CDR2 is SVGEGT in the germline V gene.

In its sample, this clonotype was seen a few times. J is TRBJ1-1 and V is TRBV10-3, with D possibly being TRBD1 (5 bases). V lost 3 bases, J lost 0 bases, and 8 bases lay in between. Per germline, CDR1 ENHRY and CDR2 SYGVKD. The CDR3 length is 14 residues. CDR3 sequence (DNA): TGTGCCATCAGTGATGGGGCCATGAACACTGAAGCTTTCTTT. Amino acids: CAISDGAMNTEAFF.

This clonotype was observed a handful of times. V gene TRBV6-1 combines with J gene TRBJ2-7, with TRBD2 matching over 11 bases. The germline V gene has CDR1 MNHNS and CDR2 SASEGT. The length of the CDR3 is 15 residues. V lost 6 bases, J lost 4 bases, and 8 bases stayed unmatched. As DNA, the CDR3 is TGTGCCAGCAGGATGACTAGCGGGACAGCATACGAGCAGTACTTC. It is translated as CASRMTSGTAYEQYF.

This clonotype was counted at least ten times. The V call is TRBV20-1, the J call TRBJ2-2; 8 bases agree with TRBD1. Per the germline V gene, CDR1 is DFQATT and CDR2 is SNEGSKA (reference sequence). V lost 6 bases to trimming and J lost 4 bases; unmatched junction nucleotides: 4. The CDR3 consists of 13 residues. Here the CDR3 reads CSAGDRSTGELFF. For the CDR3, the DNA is TGCAGTGCGGGGGACAGGAGCACCGGGGAGCTGTTTTTT.

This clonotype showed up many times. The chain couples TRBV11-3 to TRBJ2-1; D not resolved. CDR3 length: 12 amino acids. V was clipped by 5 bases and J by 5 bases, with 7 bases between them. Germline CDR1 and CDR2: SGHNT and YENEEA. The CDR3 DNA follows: TGTGCCAGCAGCCAAGGGCACAATGAGCAGTTCTTC. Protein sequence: CASSQGHNEQFF.

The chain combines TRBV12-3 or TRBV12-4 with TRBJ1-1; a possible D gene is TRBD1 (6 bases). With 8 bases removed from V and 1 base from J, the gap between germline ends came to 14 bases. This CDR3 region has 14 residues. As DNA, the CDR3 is TGTGCCAGCGGTTCCCCAGGGGAGAACACTGAAGCTTTCTTT. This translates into CASGSPGENTEAFF.

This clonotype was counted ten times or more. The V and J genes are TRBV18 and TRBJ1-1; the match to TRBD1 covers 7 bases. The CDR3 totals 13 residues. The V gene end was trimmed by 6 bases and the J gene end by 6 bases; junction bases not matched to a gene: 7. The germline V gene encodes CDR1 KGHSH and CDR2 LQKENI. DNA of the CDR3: TGTGCCAGCTCGCCGGACAGGCTCCCTGAAGCTTTCTTT. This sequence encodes CASSPDRLPEAFF. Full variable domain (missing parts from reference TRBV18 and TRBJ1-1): NAGVMQNPRHLVRRRGQEARLRCSPMKGHSHVYWYRQLPEEGLKFMVYLQKENIIDESGMPKERFSAEFPKEGPSILRIQQVVRGDSAAYFCASSPDRLPEAFFGQGTRLTVV.

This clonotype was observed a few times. The CDR3 here is CSLLAGVYEQFF. CDR3 DNA sequence: TGCAGCCTCCTAGCGGGAGTTTATGAGCAGTTCTTC. This chain joins TRBV20-1 and TRBJ2-1, with TRBD2 matching 10 bases. Germline-derived CDR1 and CDR2 are DFQATT and SNEGSKA (reference sequence). The CDR3 is 12 amino acids.

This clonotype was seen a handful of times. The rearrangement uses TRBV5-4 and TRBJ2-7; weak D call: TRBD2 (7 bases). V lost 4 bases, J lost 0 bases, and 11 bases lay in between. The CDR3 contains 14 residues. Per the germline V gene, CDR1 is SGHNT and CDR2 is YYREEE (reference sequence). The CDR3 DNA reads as TGTGCCAGCAGCGCGGGGGACAACTCCTACGAGCAGTACTTC. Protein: CASSAGDNSYEQYF.

In DNA, the CDR3 is TGTGCCAGCCGAGGGAGGACGCCGGTCAATCAGCCCCAGCATTTT. Translated, it gives CASRGRTPVNQPQHF. The chain recombines TRBV6-1 with TRBJ1-5; D call uncertain. This CDR3 comprises 15 residues. The V end was cut by 8 bases, the J end by 3 bases, with 17 bases between. The V gene's germline CDR1 is MNHNS and CDR2 SASEGT.

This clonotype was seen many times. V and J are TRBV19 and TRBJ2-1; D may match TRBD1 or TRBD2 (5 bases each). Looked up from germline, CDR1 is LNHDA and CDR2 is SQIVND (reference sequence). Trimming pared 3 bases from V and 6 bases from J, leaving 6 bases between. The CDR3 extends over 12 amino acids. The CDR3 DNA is TGTGCCAGTAGTATGAGGGGCAATGAGCAGTTCTTC. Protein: CASSMRGNEQFF.

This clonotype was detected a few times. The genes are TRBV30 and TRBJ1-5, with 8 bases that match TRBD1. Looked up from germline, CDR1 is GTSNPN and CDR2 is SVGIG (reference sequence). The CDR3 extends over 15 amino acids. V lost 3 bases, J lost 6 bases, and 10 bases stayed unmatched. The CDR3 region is CAWSTGQAMGQPQHF. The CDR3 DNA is TGTGCCTGGAGCACGGGACAGGCGATGGGTCAGCCCCAGCATTTT.

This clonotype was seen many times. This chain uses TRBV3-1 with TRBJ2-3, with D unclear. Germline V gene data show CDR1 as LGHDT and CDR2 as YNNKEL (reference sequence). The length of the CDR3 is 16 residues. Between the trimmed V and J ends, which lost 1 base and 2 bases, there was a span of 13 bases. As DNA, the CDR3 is TGTGCCAGCAGCCAAGGTGAAGGACGGAACACAGATACGCAGTATTTT. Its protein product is CASSQGEGRNTDTQYF.

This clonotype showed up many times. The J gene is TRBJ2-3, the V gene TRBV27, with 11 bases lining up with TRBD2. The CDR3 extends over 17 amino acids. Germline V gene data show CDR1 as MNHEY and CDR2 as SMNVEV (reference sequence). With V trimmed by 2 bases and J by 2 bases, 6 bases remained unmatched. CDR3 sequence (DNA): TGTGCCAGCAGTTTAGCCCAGACTAGCGGGGTCACAGATACGCAGTATTTT. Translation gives CASSLAQTSGVTDTQYF.

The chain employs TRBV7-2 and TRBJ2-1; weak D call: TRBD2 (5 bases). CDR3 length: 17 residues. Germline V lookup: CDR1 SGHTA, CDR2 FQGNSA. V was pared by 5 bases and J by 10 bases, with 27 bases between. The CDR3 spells CASSRVGSTTYLLEQFF. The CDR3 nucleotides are TGTGCCAGCAGCCGGGTGGGATCGACTACTTATTTGCTGGAGCAGTTCTTC.

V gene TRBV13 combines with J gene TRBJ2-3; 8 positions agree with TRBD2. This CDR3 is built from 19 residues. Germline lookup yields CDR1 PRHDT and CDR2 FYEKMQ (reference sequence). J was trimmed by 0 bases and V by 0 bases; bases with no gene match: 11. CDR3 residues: CASSLGGSGGPGSTDTQYF. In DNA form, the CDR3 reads TGTGCCAGCAGCTTAGGCGGTTCGGGAGGGCCAGGGAGCACAGATACGCAGTATTTT.

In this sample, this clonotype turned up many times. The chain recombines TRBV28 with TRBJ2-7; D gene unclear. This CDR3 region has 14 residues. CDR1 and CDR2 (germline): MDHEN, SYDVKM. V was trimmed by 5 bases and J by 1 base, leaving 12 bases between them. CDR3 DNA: TGTGCCAGCAGTCGCCCGTCAAGTTCCTACGAGCAGTACTTC. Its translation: CASSRPSSSYEQYF.

CDR3 sequence (DNA): TGCGCCAGCAGCCAACCGGGACTAGCGGGAGGGAACACCGGGGAGCTGTTTTTT. Its translation: CASSQPGLAGGNTGELFF. This chain uses TRBV5-1 with TRBJ2-2; 15 bases line up with TRBD2. The CDR3 runs 18 residues. V lost 4 bases, J lost 1 base, and 5 bases stayed unmatched. In germline, CDR1 is SGHRS, CDR2 YFSETQ. Drawing the rest from reference TRBV5-1 and TRBJ2-2, the complete variable domain is KAGVTQTPRYLIKTRGQQVTLSCSPISGHRSVSWYQQTPGQGLQFLFEYFSETQRNKGNFPGRFSGRQFSNSRSEMNVSTLELGDSALYLCASSQPGLAGGNTGELFFGEGSRLTVL.

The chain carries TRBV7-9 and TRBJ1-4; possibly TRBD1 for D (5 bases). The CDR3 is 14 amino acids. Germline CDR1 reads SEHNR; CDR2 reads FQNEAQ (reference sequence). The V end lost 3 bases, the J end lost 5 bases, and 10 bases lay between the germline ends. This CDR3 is CASSFTGGNEKLFF. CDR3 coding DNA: TGTGCCAGCAGCTTTACCGGGGGGAATGAAAAACTGTTTTTT.

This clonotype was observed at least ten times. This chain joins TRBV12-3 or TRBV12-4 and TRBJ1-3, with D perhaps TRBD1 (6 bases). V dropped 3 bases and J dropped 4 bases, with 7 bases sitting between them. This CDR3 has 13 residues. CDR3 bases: TGTGCCAGCAGTTTGGGACAAGGAAACACCATATATTTT. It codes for CASSLGQGNTIYF.